This T cell receptor (beta chain) originates from a study of cytomegalovirus exposure and HLA in healthy donors. About this clone: Its antigen is undetermined.

Study-wide results and limits: Most likely, a cluster of highly shared sequence variants arose as a sequencing artifact. Cytomegalovirus status was reportedly diagnosed by the classifier with high specificity and sensitivity. Most CMV-associated TCR beta chains appeared HLA-restricted in a later analysis. Only CMV serostatus was available as immune exposure information.

Germline assignment: CDR1 SGHAT and CDR2 FQNNGV. The CDR3 is 18 residues long. V lost 6 bases, J lost 1 base, and 22 bases lay in between. The primer mix had 60 Vbeta and 13 Jbeta primers. Clones were read by immunoSEQ multiplex PCR, and TCRdb kept only the in-frame ones, dropping some. The data hold fewer than 150,000 clones, with about three quarters observed a single time. Sequencing was done on a sample of PBMCs. This rearrangement joins TRBV11-2 to TRBJ2-1; tentative D call: TRBD2 (6 bases). The receptor was derived from a woman in her thirties in good health and CMV-seronegative. DNA of the CDR3: TGTGCCAGCAGTCTCCTTCTTTCGACTAGACGGTCCTACAATGAGCAGTTCTTC. It is translated as CASSLLLSTRRSYNEQFF.